This paragraph covers one T cell receptor (beta chain) sequence. This entry comes from a study of blood T cell repertoires in COVID-19. The CDR3 totals 15 residues. Germline V lookup: CDR1 MDHEN, CDR2 SYDVKM. J gave up 4 bases and V 5 bases, and 11 bases lay outside the gene matches. In the original processing: By means of reference gene primer amplification, nucleated cell counts were estimated. The assay was immunoSEQ multiplex PCR, and TCRdb's table has in-frame clones only and misses some. V and J calls plus clone size are reproduced from that table; the DNA served to infer D and trimming. The sample has under 350,000 clones; around 90% are singletons.

The chain is built from TRBV28 and TRBJ2-7; 7 positions agree with TRBD1. The source is a man aged 65-85 years with acute or convalescent COVID-19. The sequencing input was peripheral blood. DNA of the CDR3: TGTGCCAGCAGTCCGCGACAGGGATCTACTTACGAGCAGTACTTC. Its translation: CASSPRQGSTYEQYF. Supplemented by reference TRBV28 and TRBJ2-7, the full variable domain reads DVKVTQSSRYLVKRTGEKVFLECVQDMDHENMFWYRQDPGLGLRLIYFSYDVKMKEKGDIPEGYSVSREKKERFSLILESASTNQTSMYLCASSPRQGSTYEQYFGPGTRLTVT.